This T cell receptor (beta chain) was identified during a study of OX40 agonist ivuxolimab in advanced cancers. Study summary: Dose-escalation cases comprised hepatocellular carcinoma, melanoma, renal cell or head and neck cancer. Checkpoint inhibitors had been given previously to under 50% of patients. General study findings and limits: At 0.1 to 3.0 mg/kg and by week 6, clonal expansion occurred in CD4+ and CD8+ blood T cells.

Libraries were prepared by immunoSEQ multiplex PCR; TCRdb keeps only in-frame clonotypes and omits some of them. The sample gives about 81,000 clones, 85% to 95% of which show up once; over 11% is in the top ten. Concerning this clone: Its antigen remains unknown.

This sample comprised CD4+ or CD8+ T cells sorted from blood, obtained in a trial of the OX40 agonist ivuxolimab. The receptor was isolated from an adult with an advanced solid tumor such as melanoma, head and neck, liver or kidney cancer.

The CDR3 sequence is CASSLEGADYGYTF. For the CDR3, the DNA is TGCGCCAGCAGCTTGGAGGGGGCGGACTATGGCTACACCTTC. The chain joins TRBV5-1 to TRBJ1-2; 7 bases fit TRBD1. CDR3 length: 14 amino acids. Trimming at V came to 0 bases and at J to 3 bases, leaving 2 bases not matched to a gene. Germline values: CDR1 SGHRS, CDR2 YFSETQ.